Included here is one T cell receptor (beta chain) sequence, with context. Its antigen is still unknown. This record belongs to a study of cytomegalovirus exposure and HLA in healthy donors. Looking at the study overall: It was reported in a later analysis that the 120 validation repertoires used the same platform as the roughly 700 first-cohort repertoires.

Trimming took off 2 bases at V and 4 bases at J, with 14 bases between the two ends. The CDR3 runs to 15 residues. The germline V gene has CDR1 KGHSH and CDR2 LQKENI. Profiled with immunoSEQ multiplex PCR; TCRdb holds only in-frame clones, not every one. The sample lists some 130,000 clones; 88% were seen once. The study, taken as a whole, reports: Generally TCR sequences proved uncommon, though certain public TCRs appeared in numerous donors.

Material: PBMCs. This sequence originates from a woman under 30 in good health and CMV-seropositive. V usage is TRBV18 and J usage is TRBJ1-2, with D possibly being TRBD1 (6 bases). CDR3 in amino acids: CASSPAGANSYGYTF. CDR3 sequence (DNA): TGTGCCAGCTCACCAGCAGGGGCTAACAGCTATGGCTACACCTTC. Full variable domain (remainder filled in from reference TRBV18 and TRBJ1-2): NAGVMQNPRHLVRRRGQEARLRCSPMKGHSHVYWYRQLPEEGLKFMVYLQKENIIDESGMPKERFSAEFPKEGPSILRIQQVVRGDSAAYFCASSPAGANSYGYTFGSGTRLTVV.